The sequence of this T cell receptor (beta chain) was determined in a study of CD8 T cells in ankylosing spondylitis. Points from the study as a whole: Certain motif variants had earlier been reported in reactive arthritis synovial fluid and blood. In ankylosing spondylitis patients, matched synovial fluid reportedly showed significant enrichment of disease-linked clones. Clones that were linked to disease were CD8+ and were relatively rare in peripheral blood.

Using quantitative 5'-RACE with molecular barcodes, the authors made TCR beta libraries. TCRdb analysed the 5' RACE reads with MiXCR anew, one entry per CDR3 protein. The sample lists roughly 260,000 distinct CDR3 sequences; about 19% were seen once. A word on this clonotype: What it recognizes is unknown.

In germline, CDR1 is GTSNPN, CDR2 SVGIG (reference sequence). The CDR3 is made up of 11 amino acids. The V and J ends lost 0 bases and 6 bases respectively, with 5 bases between them. Material for sequencing was blood, either unsorted or a sorted T cell fraction (not recorded which). This TCR was sampled from a male donor with ankylosing spondylitis or in good health (not recorded which). The chain combines TRBV30 with TRBJ1-1; D remains ambiguous. The CDR3 sequence: CAWSVAAEAFF. The CDR3 DNA follows: TGTGCCTGGAGTGTGGCAGCTGAAGCTTTCTTT.